This T cell receptor (beta chain) was captured by sequencing in a study of cytomegalovirus exposure and HLA in healthy donors. Whole-study findings and limits: Despite most TCR sequences being rare, some public TCRs occurred in many donors. Later analysis identified a missense DCLRE1C variant that was linked to TCR beta V- and J-gene trimming.

This clone occurred a few times. Its antigen remains unidentified. PCR used 60 Vbeta primers and 13 Jbeta primers. Repertoires were generated with immunoSEQ multiplex PCR, while TCRdb's copy carries only in-frame clones and drops some. In the table there are about 120,000 clones, roughly 80% of which are singletons. CDR1 is ENHRY and CDR2 is SYGVKD in the germline V gene. This CDR3 contains 14 residues. Trimming cost V 6 bases and J 2 bases; bases outside gene matches: 3. Sequencing used PBMCs. The clonotype was recovered from a female donor in good health and CMV-seropositive. The chain links TRBV10-3 to TRBJ2-7; 11 nucleotides line up with TRBD1. Written as DNA, the CDR3 is TGTGCCATCAGCGGGGGACAGGGGGCCTACGAGCAGTACTTC. This gives the protein CAISGGQGAYEQYF.